These T cell receptor beta chains were read from a single sample in a study of T cell responses to AZD1222 COVID-19 vaccine. Produced via immunoSEQ multiplex PCR; TCRdb's table is partial and in-frame only. The sample records about 180,000 clones, approximately 86% being singletons. The sequenced sample was peripheral blood, obtained on day 0 of AZD1222 vaccination. These receptors all stem from an adult in good health. Each CDR3 is given with its conserved first and last residue. The D gene is left open where the match is weak. A row's size may be missing; if present it is once, few, many or a size class.

CDR3 DNA,CDR3 protein,J gene,V gene,D gene,clone size
TGTGCCAGCAGCATCGGACTATACAATGAGCAGTTCTTC,CASSIGLYNEQFF,TRBJ2-1,TRBV11-2,.,.
TGTGCCAGTAGCCCTACAGGGGGGACCGGTTCACCCCTCCACTTT,CASSPTGGTGSPLHF,TRBJ1-6,TRBV19,TRBD1,.
TGTGCCAGCAGTCCCTCCGCCCCTGAAAAACTGTTTTTT,CASSPSAPEKLFF,TRBJ1-4,TRBV28,.,many
TGTGCCAGCAGTTACTACCAGGGGGGGACTCCCTATGGCTACACCTTC,CASSYYQGGTPYGYTF,TRBJ1-2,TRBV6-5,TRBD1,once
TGTGCCAGCAGCTTAGCAGATACGCAGTATTTT,CASSLADTQYF,TRBJ2-3,TRBV7-8,.,.
TGTGCCAGCCTCCCACTAGCGGGAGGGCCGGGCTCCTACAATGAGCAGTTCTTC,CASLPLAGGPGSYNEQFF,TRBJ2-1,TRBV19,TRBD2,.
TGTGCCAGCAGTCGACCGGGACAGGGTCGGGAAAAACTGTTTTTT,CASSRPGQGREKLFF,TRBJ1-4,TRBV28,TRBD1,.
TGTGCCATCAGTGAGCCAGGACTAGCGGACTCCTACGAGCAGTACTTC,CAISEPGLADSYEQYF,TRBJ2-7,TRBV10-3,TRBD2,.
TGTGCCAGCAGTTTCCAAGGACCTACTAACTATGGCTACACCTTC,CASSFQGPTNYGYTF,TRBJ1-2,TRBV6-5,.,.
TGTGCCAGCAGCTTAGCCGGGACTAGCGTATATGAGCAGTTCTTC,CASSLAGTSVYEQFF,TRBJ2-1,TRBV7-6,TRBD2,once
TGTGCCAGCAGCCCTCGGGACGGAAGCTACGAGCAGTACTTC,CASSPRDGSYEQYF,TRBJ2-7,TRBV3-1/TRBV3-2,.,.
TGCGCCAGCAGCCAAGATAAAGCGGGAGGCCCCCAAGAGACCCAGTACTTC,CASSQDKAGGPQETQYF,TRBJ2-5,TRBV4-1,TRBD2,.
TGTGCCAGCAGCGTAATCAGTGGGCCGGCGGTCGCAGGAAACACCATATATTTT,CASSVISGPAVAGNTIYF,TRBJ1-3,TRBV9,.,.
TGTGCCAGCAGGGGACAGTATGAAAAACTGTTTTTT,CASRGQYEKLFF,TRBJ1-4,TRBV21-1,.,.
TGTGCCAGTAATAAAGGACGGATCGACAGGGGAGTAGAAGCCGGGGAGCTGTTTTTT,CASNKGRIDRGVEAGELFF,TRBJ2-2,TRBV19,TRBD1,.
TGCGCCAGCAGCTTGGCCAGCGGGATCTCCAATGAGCAGTTCTTC,CASSLASGISNEQFF,TRBJ2-1,TRBV5-1,TRBD2,once
TGTGCCAGCAGCGCTCGCCGGAGGACAGGGCATAATTCACCCCTCCACTTT,CASSARRRTGHNSPLHF,TRBJ1-6,TRBV13,TRBD1,.
TGTGCCAGCAGTTATTCCGGGACTAGCGGGGGTTTAGTCAATGAGCAGTTCTTC,CASSYSGTSGGLVNEQFF,TRBJ2-1,TRBV28,TRBD2,.
TGTGCCAGCAGTTACTCGGTAAAGGGAAGGGAGACCCAGTACTTC,CASSYSVKGRETQYF,TRBJ2-5,TRBV6-5,.,.
TGTGCCAGCAGCCCCCGACAGGGGGCACAGGAAAAACTGTTTTTT,CASSPRQGAQEKLFF,TRBJ1-4,TRBV16,TRBD1,.
TGTGCCAGCAGTTACTCTGGGACATTGTCCCAGCCCCAGCATTTT,CASSYSGTLSQPQHF,TRBJ1-5,TRBV6-5,.,.
TGTGCCTGGAGAGGGGACACTGAAGCTTTCTTT,CAWRGDTEAFF,TRBJ1-1,TRBV30,.,.
TGTGCCAGCAGTTTACGGACAGGGAACCCCTCTGGAAACACCATATATTTT,CASSLRTGNPSGNTIYF,TRBJ1-3,TRBV28,TRBD1,once
TGTGCCAGCAGCCAAGCTTTTCCGTCAATGAACACTGAAGCTTTCTTT,CASSQAFPSMNTEAFF,TRBJ1-1,TRBV14,.,.
TGTGCCAGCAGTGATGACAGGGGGCCCTCCTATGGCTACACCTTC,CASSDDRGPSYGYTF,TRBJ1-2,TRBV2,TRBD1,.
TGCGCCAGCAAGAGCTGGACCGTGAACACTGAAGCTTTCTTT,CASKSWTVNTEAFF,TRBJ1-1,TRBV5-1,.,few
TGTGCCAGCGGAGGGGGCGGGAGGGTAGACTCCTACAATGAGCAGTTCTTC,CASGGGGRVDSYNEQFF,TRBJ2-1,TRBV9,TRBD2,few
TGTGCCAGAACAGGGAAGAACTATGGCTACACCTTC,CARTGKNYGYTF,TRBJ1-2,TRBV2,.,.
TGCGCCAGCAGTAAACATCGGGAGTTCGATTACGAGCAGTACTTC,CASSKHREFDYEQYF,TRBJ2-7,TRBV10-2,.,.
TGTGCCAGCAGCCGGACGACAGGGGTCGGCTACGAGCAGTACTTC,CASSRTTGVGYEQYF,TRBJ2-7,TRBV7-8,TRBD1,.
TGTGCCAGCACCACATGGTGGGCTAGCACAGATACGCAGTATTTT,CASTTWWASTDTQYF,TRBJ2-3,TRBV5-6,.,.
TGTGCCAGCAGTGACCCGTGGCGGCAGTTCTTC,CASSDPWRQFF,TRBJ2-1,TRBV28,.,.
TGTGCCAGTGGTAGGGACAGGGGGCGTAAAACTACCGGGGAGCTGTTTTTT,CASGRDRGRKTTGELFF,TRBJ2-2,TRBV19,TRBD1,.
TGTGCCAGCAGCTTGTACCAGGGCGGCAATGAGCAGTTCTTC,CASSLYQGGNEQFF,TRBJ2-1,TRBV5-5,.,few
TGCAGCGCCGGCCTTGGGGGGCTAGCGGGGGGCGCATCCTACAATGAGCAGTTCTTC,CSAGLGGLAGGASYNEQFF,TRBJ2-1,TRBV29-1,TRBD2,.
TGTGCCAGCAGTTCGAAGGACAGGGGTGCCTATGGCTACACCTTC,CASSSKDRGAYGYTF,TRBJ1-2,TRBV6-6,TRBD1,few
TGCGCCAGCTCCAAGGGTTGGGAAGAGAGAAACACCATATATTTT,CASSKGWEERNTIYF,TRBJ1-3,TRBV5-1,.,.
TGCGCCAGCAGCCAAGTTTTGGGACTAGCGGGAGGGATGGTCGGGGAGCTGTTTTTT,CASSQVLGLAGGMVGELFF,TRBJ2-2,TRBV4-1,TRBD2,.
TGCGCCAGCAGTCATCCGGACAGGGACTTATATAATTCACCCCTCCACTTT,CASSHPDRDLYNSPLHF,TRBJ1-6,TRBV23-1,TRBD1,once
TGTGCCAGCCGACCGGGACAGGGGTTTTCACCCCTCCACTTT,CASRPGQGFSPLHF,TRBJ1-6,TRBV19,TRBD1,.
TGTGCCAGCAGCTTAGTCGGGGGGCTAGACTCCTACGAGCAGTACTTC,CASSLVGGLDSYEQYF,TRBJ2-7,TRBV11-3,.,.
TGCAGTGCTAGTGGCGGATTGAACACTGAAGCTTTCTTT,CSASGGLNTEAFF,TRBJ1-1,TRBV20-1,.,.
TGTGCCAGCAGTTATGGACAGGCCAATCAGCCCCAGCATTTT,CASSYGQANQPQHF,TRBJ1-5,TRBV6-6,TRBD1,once
TGTGCCAGCAGCTTGGGCACAGATACGCAGTATTTT,CASSLGTDTQYF,TRBJ2-3,TRBV7-3,.,.
TGTGCCAGCAGCCAAGTCCTACAGGTCACCTACGAGCAGTACTTC,CASSQVLQVTYEQYF,TRBJ2-7,TRBV3-1/TRBV3-2,.,.
TGTGCAAGTCGCTTAGGGGGCATGATTAACTATGGCTACACCTTC,CASRLGGMINYGYTF,TRBJ1-2,TRBV12-2,.,.
TGTGCCAGCAGTGAGAGCGGGGCCAACGTCCTGACTTTC,CASSESGANVLTF,TRBJ2-6,TRBV6-4,.,.
TGCAGTGCCACCATTCTAGCAGGGCAGTACTTC,CSATILAGQYF,TRBJ2-7,TRBV20-1,.,.